This entry features one TCR beta chain sequence. This specimen belongs to a study of identical twins. Using its own MiXCR run on the 5' RACE reads, TCRdb lists one record per CDR3 protein. Among some 790,000 distinct CDR3 sequences listed, roughly 18% were seen once. The CDR3 is made up of 14 amino acids. Germline CDR1 reads SGHTA; CDR2 reads FQGNSA. Germline trimming cut 5 bases from V and 4 bases from J; bases unmatched to any gene: 3. The same specimen was also included in a second study, on T cells expressing NK-cell markers.

This chain uses TRBV7-2 with TRBJ1-2, with 11 bases lining up with TRBD1. The TCR was taken from a woman aged 18-29 years in good health. What was sequenced was PBMCs. CDR3 sequence reads: CASSIGQGAYGYTF. CDR3 nucleotides: TGTGCCAGCAGCATCGGACAGGGGGCCTATGGCTACACCTTC. The whole variable domain, remainder taken from reference TRBV7-2 and TRBJ1-2, is GAGVSQSPSNKVTEKGKDVELRCDPISGHTALYWYRQSLGQGLEFLIYFQGNSAPDKSGLPSDRFSAERTGGSVSTLTIQRTQQEDSAVYLCASSIGQGAYGYTFGSGTRLTVV.